A selection of T cell receptor beta chains follows, all from one sample in a study of cytomegalovirus exposure and HLA in healthy donors. Profiled with immunoSEQ multiplex PCR; TCRdb holds only in-frame clones, not every one. The repertoire holds under 85,000 clones, with 80% to 95% as singletons. Sequences were obtained from PBMCs. The receptors come from a man aged 18 to 29 in good health and CMV-seropositive. Both conserved end residues are part of each CDR3. A D gene is named only where the DNA matches it firmly. Expanded clones are given a class, and other clones once, few, many or no size at all.

j_call d_call cdr3_length v_call clone_size cdr3_nt cdr3_aa
TRBJ2-6 . 15 TRBV6-1 . TGTGCCAGCAGTGAAGACAACTCTGGGGCCAACGTCCTGACTTTC CASSEDNSGANVLTF
TRBJ2-4 . 16 TRBV28 . TGTGCCAGCGGAGCCCCGGGTGGGAGCGGCAAAAACATTCAGTACTTC CASGAPGGSGKNIQYF
TRBJ2-5 . 16 TRBV5-1 . TGCGCCAGCAGCTTGGAACCGACGCCTACGGGGGAGACCCAGTACTTC CASSLEPTPTGETQYF
TRBJ1-5 . 13 TRBV7-2 . TGTGCCAGCAGCTTCAGTAGCAATCAGCCCCAGCATTTT CASSFSSNQPQHF
TRBJ2-3 TRBD1 16 TRBV4-1 . TGCGCCAGCAGCCAGGCCCGGGACAGGAGCACAGATACGCAGTATTTT CASSQARDRSTDTQYF
TRBJ2-2 . 14 TRBV2 few TGTGCCAGCTCCGAGAATCCGGGGACCGGGGAGCTGTTTTTT CASSENPGTGELFF
TRBJ1-1 . 15 TRBV29-1 . TGCAGCGTTGACAAACCCTTGGGGGCGGACACTGAAGCTTTCTTT CSVDKPLGADTEAFF
TRBJ2-1 . 16 TRBV5-1 . TGCGCCAGCAGCTTGGTTAGCCGAAGCTCCTACAATGAGCAGTTCTTC CASSLVSRSSYNEQFF
TRBJ2-1 . 11 TRBV6-5 . TGTGCCAGCAGGACTAGGAATGAGCAGTTCTTC CASRTRNEQFF
TRBJ2-1 TRBD2 15 TRBV5-4 . TGTGCCAGCAGCTTGGGGCTAGCGGGCGGGAATGAGCAGTTCTTC CASSLGLAGGNEQFF
TRBJ2-1 . 17 TRBV7-2 medium-sized TGTGCCAGCAGCGCCTACCTACCCCCACGGTCCTACAATGAGCAGTTCTTC CASSAYLPPRSYNEQFF
TRBJ2-5 TRBD2 15 TRBV2 . TGTGCCAGCAGTCGACTAGCGGGGACCCAAGAGACCCAGTACTTC CASSRLAGTQETQYF
TRBJ2-2 . 16 TRBV6-4 . TGTGCCAGCAGTGACTCGAGTGGAGGGAGCACCGGGGAGCTGTTTTTT CASSDSSGGSTGELFF
TRBJ1-5 . 12 TRBV29-1 . TGCAGCGTTGGCGAAGGCAATCAGCCCCAGCATTTT CSVGEGNQPQHF
TRBJ1-5 TRBD1 17 TRBV5-6 . TGTGCCAGCAGCTTGGGGGGGGACAGGGGGCTTAATCAGCCCCAGCATTTT CASSLGGDRGLNQPQHF
TRBJ2-7 TRBD1 14 TRBV9 . TGTGCCAGCAGCGTAGGACAGGGGGCGAGAGAGCAGTACTTC CASSVGQGAREQYF
TRBJ2-5 . 14 TRBV15 . TGTGCCACCAGCAGAGACCGGGAACAAGAGACCCAGTACTTC CATSRDREQETQYF
TRBJ1-4 TRBD1 17 TRBV5-1 . TGCGCCAGCACCGTTGCGGCCCTAGGGGGCTCTAGTGAAAAACTGTTTTTT CASTVAALGGSSEKLFF
TRBJ2-5 . 14 TRBV5-1 . TGCGCCAGCAGCTTGGCGAGGGGGCAAGAGACCCAGTACTTC CASSLARGQETQYF
TRBJ1-5 . 18 TRBV27 . TGTGCCAGCAGTTTAGGGGCCGCTGCTCTTATGGGCAATCAGCCCCAGCATTTT CASSLGAAALMGNQPQHF
TRBJ2-1 TRBD2 15 TRBV7-8 . TGTGCCAGCAGCCGGCTAGCGGGGGAAGACAATGAGCAGTTCTTC CASSRLAGEDNEQFF
TRBJ1-1 . 15 TRBV28 . TGTGCCAGCAGTTATGAAGGGGTTATGAACACTGAAGCTTTCTTT CASSYEGVMNTEAFF
TRBJ1-3 TRBD1 15 TRBV29-1 . TGCAGCGTTGGGGGGACAGGGTTCTCTGGAAACACCATATATTTT CSVGGTGFSGNTIYF
TRBJ2-3 TRBD2 14 TRBV19 . TGTGCCAGTAGTCCTAGCGGGAGGACAGATACGCAGTATTTT CASSPSGRTDTQYF
TRBJ2-7 . 14 TRBV18 . TGTGCCAGCTCACCAGGCGACAGAGACTACGAGCAGTACTTC CASSPGDRDYEQYF
TRBJ1-2 TRBD1 15 TRBV6-5 . TGTGCCAGCAGTTACTCCATGACAGGGGGATATGGCTACACCTTC CASSYSMTGGYGYTF
TRBJ2-3 . 14 TRBV27 . TGTGCCAGCAGTTTGTGGAGTCTTGCAGATACGCAGTATTTT CASSLWSLADTQYF
TRBJ1-1 . 14 TRBV27 . TGTGCCAGCAGTGTCCAGGGGTTGCGCGCTGAAGCTTTCTTT CASSVQGLRAEAFF
TRBJ2-2 . 13 TRBV27 . TGTGCCAGCAGTTTATTTCCTGCCGGGGAGCTGTTTTTT CASSLFPAGELFF
TRBJ2-7 . 14 TRBV28 . TGTGCCAGCAGTACTATCAGCAGGGGTTACGAGCAGTACTTC CASSTISRGYEQYF
TRBJ2-4 TRBD2 15 TRBV5-1 . TGCGCCAGCAGTTCGGGGACTAGCGGACAAAACATTCAGTACTTC CASSSGTSGQNIQYF
TRBJ2-1 TRBD2 16 TRBV5-1 . TGCGCCAGCAGCTTGGCCGGGACTAGCGCCTACAATGAGCAGTTCTTC CASSLAGTSAYNEQFF
TRBJ1-1 TRBD1 14 TRBV19 . TGTGCCAGTACCATAGGACAGGGGGCCACTGAAGCTTTCTTT CASTIGQGATEAFF
TRBJ1-4 . 13 TRBV2 . TGTGCCAGCAGTGATCAGGGGCAGGCCAAACTGTTTTTT CASSDQGQAKLFF
TRBJ1-1 TRBD1 15 TRBV5-1 . TGCGCCAGCAGCCACGGTGGACAGGGGGGGACTGAAGCTTTCTTT CASSHGGQGGTEAFF
TRBJ1-2 . 14 TRBV27 . TGTGCCAGCAGTTTAGAGCCCAGGGCCCGCGGCTACACCTTC CASSLEPRARGYTF
TRBJ1-2 TRBD1 14 TRBV5-4 . TGTGCCAGCAGCTTGACCGGGACAGACTATGGCTACACCTTC CASSLTGTDYGYTF
TRBJ1-1 . 11 TRBV6-6 . TGTGCCAGCAGCCGGGATACTGAAGCTTTCTTT CASSRDTEAFF
TRBJ2-1 . 14 TRBV5-1 . TGCGCCAGCAGCTTGGCGACAGGGAGGAATGAGCAGTTCTTC CASSLATGRNEQFF
TRBJ1-1 TRBD1 15 TRBV27 large TGTGCCAGCATCTCTACATGGACAGGGGAAACTGAAGCTTTCTTT CASISTWTGETEAFF
TRBJ2-3 TRBD2 17 TRBV27 . TGTGCCAGCCGGACTAGCGGGAGGGGGCGGGGCACAGATACGCAGTATTTT CASRTSGRGRGTDTQYF
TRBJ1-1 . 14 TRBV10-3 . TGTGCCATCAGAGGAGTAGTCGGTTCCACTGAAGCTTTCTTT CAIRGVVGSTEAFF
TRBJ2-7 . 14 TRBV6-1 . TGTGCCAGCAGTGAAGCGGAACAGGGATACGAGCAGTACTTC CASSEAEQGYEQYF
TRBJ2-3 TRBD2 16 TRBV5-1 . TGCGCCAGCAGCCGAATGACTAGCGGGACCGAAGATACGCAGTATTTT CASSRMTSGTEDTQYF
TRBJ1-1 TRBD1 17 TRBV5-5 . TGTGCCAGCAGCTTCCTCCCGGGACAGGGATTGAACACTGAAGCTTTCTTT CASSFLPGQGLNTEAFF